The entry below describes one TCR beta chain. What antigen it recognizes has not been identified. Nothing much larger sits one base from this clone, and base qualities are not available. The CDR3 measures 15 amino acids from cysteine to phenylalanine. The read is trimmed to its CDR3 DNA, 45 bases read in frame from base 1. V was cut back by 1 base and J by 2 bases, leaving a gap of 12 bases between them. Ficoll-Paque density gradient centrifugation was used to isolate PBMCs. Sequencing was performed on an Illumina NovaSeq 6000. TCRalpha and TCRbeta cDNA libraries were constructed by 5'RACE with constant-segment primers, with sample barcodes and unique molecular identifiers being introduced. RNA was extracted from every sample with Trizol reagent. Libraries were amplified in two PCR steps, with a second sample barcode and Illumina TruSeq adapters added in the second step. Libraries were sequenced on an Illumina NovaSeq with 2 x 150 bp paired-end reads. In the source study's methods: The reads were demultiplexed and collapsed into UMI-guided consensus sequences using migec v1.2.7. Using mixcr v2.1.11, UMI consensuses were aligned to TRA and TRB V and J templates and then assembled into clonotypes. A clonotype was counted as expanded or contracted only if both edgeR and NoisET called the change significant, with noise models trained on biological replicates. edgeR calls used a false discovery rate-adjusted p below 0.01 and a log2 fold-change threshold of 1. As an exploratory analysis of dynamics, PCA with hierarchical clustering was applied to max-normalized trajectories of the 1000 most abundant clonotypes. Each responding clone was given a CD4 or CD8 phenotype based on the CD4+ and CD8+ repertoires, which had been sequenced separately. TCRdb itself trimmed the public reads at Q25 with fastp, ran MiXCR and retained productive beta chains. Under each unique CDR3 protein, matching rows form one entry showing the most common genes and DNA. The V and J calls come from TCRdb's annotation, not from the publication. The sample includes roughly 300,000 distinct CDR3 sequences, with 8.2% observed a single time. The ten largest clones take up about 20% of the sample.

The sample belongs to a study of T-cell memory formation after mild COVID-19 (dated by TCRdb to 2020 to 2023). With respect to the entire study: Most TCR sequence clusters were specific to one of the two donors. Two young, previously healthy adult volunteers, one female and one male, were included in the cohort. Longitudinal TCRalpha and TCRbeta repertoire sequencing tracked T-cell clones expanding and contracting after mild COVID-19 in two donors. Study-wide conclusions, independent of this receptor: Some responding clones were detected in pre-infection memory, which suggested that pre-existing cross-reactive memory T cells had joined the SARS-CoV-2 response. Clones contracting from day 15 to 85 had balanced CD4/CD8 phenotypes, while a second wave expanding from day 15 to 37 was biased towards CD4+. Only a couple of mild cases were covered in the study, and larger cohorts including severe cases with pre-infection samples were considered necessary. Contracting CD4+ clones were located mainly in the CM and EM memory subsets, whereas CD8+ clones were found to be enriched in EMRA. The second-wave clones that peaked on day 37 were not confirmed to be SARS-CoV-2 specific.

The clonotype comes from a young man who had mild COVID-19 (a few samples of this study predate the infection). The sample titles of this study are shuffled in the database, so cell type and time point are left out; the donor was told from shared clones. Sequencing was performed on PBMCs or a T cell subset sorted from them (not recorded which). The chain is assembled from TRBV12-3 or TRBV12-4 and TRBJ2-7; matching of 6 bases hints at TRBD1 as the D gene. The CDR3 here reads CASSLGQGSAYEQYF. The DNA is TGTGCCAGCAGTTTAGGGCAGGGGAGCGCCTACGAGCAGTACTTC.